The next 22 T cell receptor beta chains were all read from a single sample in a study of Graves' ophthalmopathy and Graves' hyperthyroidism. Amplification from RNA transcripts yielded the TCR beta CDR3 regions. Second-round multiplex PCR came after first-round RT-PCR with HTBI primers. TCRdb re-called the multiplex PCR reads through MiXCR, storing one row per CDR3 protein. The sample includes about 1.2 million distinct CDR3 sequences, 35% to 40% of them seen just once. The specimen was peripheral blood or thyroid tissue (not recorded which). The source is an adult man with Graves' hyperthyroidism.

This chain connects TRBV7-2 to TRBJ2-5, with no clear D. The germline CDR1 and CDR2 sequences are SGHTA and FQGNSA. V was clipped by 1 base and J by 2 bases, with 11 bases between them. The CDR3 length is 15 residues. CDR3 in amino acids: CASSLGLFEQETQYF. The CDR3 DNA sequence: TGTGCCAGCAGCTTAGGGTTGTTTGAACAAGAGACCCAGTACTTC.

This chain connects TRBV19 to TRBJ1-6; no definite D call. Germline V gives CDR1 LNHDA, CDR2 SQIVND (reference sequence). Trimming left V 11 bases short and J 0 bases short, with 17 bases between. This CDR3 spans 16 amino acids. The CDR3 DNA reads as TGTGCCTGGAGCGACCGGGTCAGCTCCTATAATTCACCCCTCCACTTT. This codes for CAWSDRVSSYNSPLHF.

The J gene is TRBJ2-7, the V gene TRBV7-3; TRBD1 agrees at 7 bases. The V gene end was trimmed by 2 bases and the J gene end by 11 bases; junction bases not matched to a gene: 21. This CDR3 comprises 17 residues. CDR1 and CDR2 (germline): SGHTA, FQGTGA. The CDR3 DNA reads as TGTGCCAGCAGCTTAGACCGGACAGGAGCTCTCCCGGACCCCAAGTACTTC. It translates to CASSLDRTGALPDPKYF.

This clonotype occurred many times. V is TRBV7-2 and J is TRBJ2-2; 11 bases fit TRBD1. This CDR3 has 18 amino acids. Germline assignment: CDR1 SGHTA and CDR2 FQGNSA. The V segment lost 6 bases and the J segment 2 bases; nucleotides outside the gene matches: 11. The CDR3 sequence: CASSPTGTGGLNTGELFF. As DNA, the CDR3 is TGTGCCAGCAGTCCAACCGGGACAGGGGGACTAAACACCGGGGAGCTGTTTTTT.

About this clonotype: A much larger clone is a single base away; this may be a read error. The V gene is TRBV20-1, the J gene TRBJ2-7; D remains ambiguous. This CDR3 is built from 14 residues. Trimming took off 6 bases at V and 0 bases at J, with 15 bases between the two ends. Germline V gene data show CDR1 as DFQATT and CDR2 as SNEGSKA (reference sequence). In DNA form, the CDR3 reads TGCAGTGCCCCCTCTCCGACTGACTCCTACGAGCAGTACTTC. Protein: CSAPSPTDSYEQYF.

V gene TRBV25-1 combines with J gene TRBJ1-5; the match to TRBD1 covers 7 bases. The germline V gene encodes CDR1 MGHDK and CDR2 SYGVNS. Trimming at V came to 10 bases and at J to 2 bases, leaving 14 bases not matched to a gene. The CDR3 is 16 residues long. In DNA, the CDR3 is TGTGCCAACCATGAGGGCAGGGGGTTCGGCAATCAGCCCCAGCATTTT. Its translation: CANHEGRGFGNQPQHF.

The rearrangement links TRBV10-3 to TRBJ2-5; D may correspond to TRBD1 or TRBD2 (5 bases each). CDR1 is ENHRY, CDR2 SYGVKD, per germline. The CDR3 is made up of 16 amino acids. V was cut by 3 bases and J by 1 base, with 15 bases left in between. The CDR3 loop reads CAISEEAGTIQETQYF. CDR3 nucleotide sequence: TGTGCCATCAGTGAAGAAGCAGGGACCATCCAAGAGACCCAGTACTTC.

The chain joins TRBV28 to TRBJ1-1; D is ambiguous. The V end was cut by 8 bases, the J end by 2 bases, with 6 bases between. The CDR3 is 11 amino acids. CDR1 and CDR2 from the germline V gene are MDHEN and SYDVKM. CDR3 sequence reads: CASLHNTEAFF. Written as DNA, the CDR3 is TGTGCCAGCCTGCACAACACTGAAGCTTTCTTT.

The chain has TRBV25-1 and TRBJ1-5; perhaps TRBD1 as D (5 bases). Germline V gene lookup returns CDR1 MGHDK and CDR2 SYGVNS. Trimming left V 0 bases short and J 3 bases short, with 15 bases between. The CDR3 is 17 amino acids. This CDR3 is CASSEYNTGDPNQPQHF. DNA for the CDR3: TGTGCCAGCAGTGAATACAACACCGGGGACCCCAATCAGCCCCAGCATTTT.

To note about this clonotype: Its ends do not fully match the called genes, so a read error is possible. CDR3 loop: CASSPTEYEQYF. As DNA, the CDR3 is TGTGCCAGCAGTCCAACAGAATACGAGCAGTACTTC. The genes are TRBV10-3 and TRBJ2-7, with unresolved D. This CDR3 contains 12 residues. CDR1 is ENHRY and CDR2 is SYGVKD in the germline V gene.

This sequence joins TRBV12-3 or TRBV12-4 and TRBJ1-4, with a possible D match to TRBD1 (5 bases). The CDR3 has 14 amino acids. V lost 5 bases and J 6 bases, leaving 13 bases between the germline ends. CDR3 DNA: TGTGCCAGCAGTCCCGGGGGGATCGATGAAAAACTGTTTTTT. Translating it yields CASSPGGIDEKLFF.

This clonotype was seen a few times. The CDR3 loop is CASSQPTGRQGDTEAFF. The CDR3 nucleotides are TGTGCCAGCAGCCAACCGACGGGCCGGCAGGGGGACACTGAAGCTTTCTTT. The chain is built from TRBV4-2 and TRBJ1-1, with 7 bases aligning to TRBD1. V lost 2 bases, J lost 3 bases, and 12 bases stayed unmatched. Germline CDR1 LGHNA, CDR2 YNFKEQ. The CDR3 runs to 17 residues.

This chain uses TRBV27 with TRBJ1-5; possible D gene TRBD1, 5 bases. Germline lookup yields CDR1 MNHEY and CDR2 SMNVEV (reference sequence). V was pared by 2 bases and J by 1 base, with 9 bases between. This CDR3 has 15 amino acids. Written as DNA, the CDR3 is TGTGCCAGCAGTTTAGCGTACAGGAGCAATCAGCCCCAGCATTTT. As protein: CASSLAYRSNQPQHF.

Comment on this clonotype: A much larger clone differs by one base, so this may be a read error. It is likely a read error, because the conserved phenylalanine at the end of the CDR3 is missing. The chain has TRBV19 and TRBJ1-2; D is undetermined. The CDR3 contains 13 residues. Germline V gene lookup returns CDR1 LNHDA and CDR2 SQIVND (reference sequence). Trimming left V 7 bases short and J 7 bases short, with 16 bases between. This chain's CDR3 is CASTLLGLGGYTL. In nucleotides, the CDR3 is TGTGCCAGTACCCTTCTCGGTTTGGGTGGCTACACCCTC.

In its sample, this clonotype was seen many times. CDR3 sequence: CASSLEQGRTQYF. CDR3 coding DNA: TGTGCCAGCAGCTTAGAGCAGGGAAGGACCCAGTACTTC. The rearrangement uses TRBV7-2 and TRBJ2-5; perhaps TRBD1 as D (5 bases). Germline CDR1 SGHTA, CDR2 FQGNSA. The CDR3 runs 13 residues. The V gene lost 1 base and the J gene lost 7 bases, with 10 bases spanning the gap.

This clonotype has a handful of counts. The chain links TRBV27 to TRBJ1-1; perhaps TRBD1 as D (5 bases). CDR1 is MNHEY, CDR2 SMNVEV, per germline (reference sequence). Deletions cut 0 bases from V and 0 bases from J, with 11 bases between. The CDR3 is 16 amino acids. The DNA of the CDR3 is TGTGCCAGCAGTTTATCCCCCGGGACGGTGAACACTGAAGCTTTCTTT. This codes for CASSLSPGTVNTEAFF.

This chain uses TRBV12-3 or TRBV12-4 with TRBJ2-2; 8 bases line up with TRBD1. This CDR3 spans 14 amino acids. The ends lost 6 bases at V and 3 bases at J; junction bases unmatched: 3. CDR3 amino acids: CASSWTGYTGELFF. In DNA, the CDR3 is TGTGCCAGCAGCTGGACAGGGTACACCGGGGAGCTGTTTTTT.

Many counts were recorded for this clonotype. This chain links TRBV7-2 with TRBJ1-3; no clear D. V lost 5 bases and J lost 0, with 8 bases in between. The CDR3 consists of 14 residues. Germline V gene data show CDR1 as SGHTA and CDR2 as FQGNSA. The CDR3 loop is CASSQGNSGNTIYF. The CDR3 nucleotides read TGTGCCAGCAGCCAAGGGAACTCTGGAAACACCATATATTTT.

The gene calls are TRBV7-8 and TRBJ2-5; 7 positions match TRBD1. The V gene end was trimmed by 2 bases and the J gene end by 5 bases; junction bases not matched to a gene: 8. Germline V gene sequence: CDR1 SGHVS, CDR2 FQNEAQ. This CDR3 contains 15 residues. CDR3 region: CASSLQQGSRETQYF. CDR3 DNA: TGTGCCAGCAGCTTACAACAGGGGAGCCGGGAGACCCAGTACTTC. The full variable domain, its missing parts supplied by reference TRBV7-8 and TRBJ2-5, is GAGVSQSPRYKVAKRGQDVALRCDPISGHVSLFWYQQALGQGPEFLTYFQNEAQLDKSGLPSDRFFAERPEGSVSTLKIQRTQQEDSAVYLCASSLQQGSRETQYFGPGTRLLVL.

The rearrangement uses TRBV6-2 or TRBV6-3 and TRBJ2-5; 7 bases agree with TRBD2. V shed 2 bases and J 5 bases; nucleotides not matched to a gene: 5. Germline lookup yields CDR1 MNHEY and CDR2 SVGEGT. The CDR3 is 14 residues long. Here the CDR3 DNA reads TGTGCCAGCAGTTACGGGGGGGGTCGGGAGACCCAGTACTTC. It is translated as CASSYGGGRETQYF.

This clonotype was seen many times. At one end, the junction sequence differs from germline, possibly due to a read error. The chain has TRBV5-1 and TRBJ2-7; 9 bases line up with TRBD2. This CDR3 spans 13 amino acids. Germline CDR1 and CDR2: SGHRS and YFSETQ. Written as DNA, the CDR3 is TGTGCCAGCAGTAGCGGGAGCTCCTACGAGCAGTACTTC. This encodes CASSSGSSYEQYF.

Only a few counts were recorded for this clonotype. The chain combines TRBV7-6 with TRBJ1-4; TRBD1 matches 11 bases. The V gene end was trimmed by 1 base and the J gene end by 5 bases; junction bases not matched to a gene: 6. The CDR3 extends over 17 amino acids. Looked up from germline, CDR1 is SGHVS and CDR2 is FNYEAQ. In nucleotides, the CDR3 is TGTGCCAGCAGCTTAGTAGGACAGGGGGCGCCGAATGAAAAACTGTTTTTT. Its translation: CASSLVGQGAPNEKLFF.